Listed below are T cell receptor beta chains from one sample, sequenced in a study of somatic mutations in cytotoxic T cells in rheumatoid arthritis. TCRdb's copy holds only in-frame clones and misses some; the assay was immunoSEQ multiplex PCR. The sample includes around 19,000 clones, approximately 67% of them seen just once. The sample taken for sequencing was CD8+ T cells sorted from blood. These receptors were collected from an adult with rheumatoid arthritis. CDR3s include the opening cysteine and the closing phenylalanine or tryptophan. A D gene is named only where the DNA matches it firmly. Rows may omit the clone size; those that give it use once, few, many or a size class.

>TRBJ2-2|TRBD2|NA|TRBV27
CASSLSSSGATGELFF
TGTGCCAGCAGTTTATCTTCTAGCGGCGCCACCGGGGAGCTGTTTTTT
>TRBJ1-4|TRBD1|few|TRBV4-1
CASSQDQMDRGLLFF
TGCGCCAGCAGCCAAGATCAGATGGACAGGGGTCTGCTGTTTTTT
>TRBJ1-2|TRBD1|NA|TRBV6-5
CASSYSGTGSSGYTF
TGTGCCAGCAGTTACTCGGGGACAGGGTCAAGTGGCTACACCTTC
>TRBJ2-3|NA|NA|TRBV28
CASSLTGRSTDTQYF
TGTGCCAGCAGCCTTACAGGGCGGAGCACAGATACGCAGTATTTT
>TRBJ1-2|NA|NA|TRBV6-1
CASRGENYGYTF
TGTGCCAGCAGGGGGGAGAACTATGGCTACACCTTC
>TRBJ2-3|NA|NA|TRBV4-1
CASSSVASSSTDTQYF
TGCGCCAGCTCCTCTGTAGCGAGCTCTAGCACAGATACGCAGTATTTT
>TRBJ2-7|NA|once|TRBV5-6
CASSLERISYEQYF
TGTGCCAGCAGCTTGGAACGGATAAGCTACGAGCAGTACTTC
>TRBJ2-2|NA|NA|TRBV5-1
CATSNTGELFF
TGCGCCACCTCGAACACCGGGGAGCTGTTTTTT
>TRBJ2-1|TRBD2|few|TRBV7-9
CASSSGETSGDEQFF
TGTGCCAGCAGCTCCGGGGAGACTAGCGGGGATGAGCAGTTCTTC
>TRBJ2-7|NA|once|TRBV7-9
CASSNTHEQYF
TGTGCCAGCAGTAATACCCACGAGCAGTACTTC